This TCR beta chain was recorded in a study of T cells after yellow fever vaccination. The length of the CDR3 is 14 residues. CDR1 is MGHRA, CDR2 YSYEKL, per germline. Between the trimmed V and J ends, which lost 4 bases and 6 bases, there was a span of 10 bases. TCRdb re-analysed the 5' RACE reads in MiXCR, keeping a single row per CDR3 protein. The data hold some 23,000 distinct CDR3 sequences, with less than 3.5% observed a single time. This clonotype was detected many times. The TCR sequence derives from a young man who received the YFV17D yellow fever vaccine. J is TRBJ1-6 and V is TRBV4-1; D ambiguous. Specimen: PBMCs, either bulk or a sorted T-cell subset (CD4+, CD8+, memory, or dextramer-sorted; not recorded which), collected more than 40 days after the first yellow fever vaccination. The DNA for the CDR3 is TGCGCCAGCAGCCCCGAAGGGCGTAATTCACCCCTCCACTTT. Amino acids: CASSPEGRNSPLHF.